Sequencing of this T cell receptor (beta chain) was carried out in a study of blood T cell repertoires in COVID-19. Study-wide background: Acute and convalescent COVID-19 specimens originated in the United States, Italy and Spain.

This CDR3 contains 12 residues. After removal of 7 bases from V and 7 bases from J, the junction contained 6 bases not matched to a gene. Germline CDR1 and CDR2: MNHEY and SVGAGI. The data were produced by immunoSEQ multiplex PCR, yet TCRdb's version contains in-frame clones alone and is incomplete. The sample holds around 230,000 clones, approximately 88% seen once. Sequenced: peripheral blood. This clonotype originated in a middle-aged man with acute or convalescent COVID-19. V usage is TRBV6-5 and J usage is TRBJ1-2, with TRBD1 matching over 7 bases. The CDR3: CASTPGGTGYTF. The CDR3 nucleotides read TGTGCCAGCACGCCAGGGGGTACTGGCTACACCTTC.